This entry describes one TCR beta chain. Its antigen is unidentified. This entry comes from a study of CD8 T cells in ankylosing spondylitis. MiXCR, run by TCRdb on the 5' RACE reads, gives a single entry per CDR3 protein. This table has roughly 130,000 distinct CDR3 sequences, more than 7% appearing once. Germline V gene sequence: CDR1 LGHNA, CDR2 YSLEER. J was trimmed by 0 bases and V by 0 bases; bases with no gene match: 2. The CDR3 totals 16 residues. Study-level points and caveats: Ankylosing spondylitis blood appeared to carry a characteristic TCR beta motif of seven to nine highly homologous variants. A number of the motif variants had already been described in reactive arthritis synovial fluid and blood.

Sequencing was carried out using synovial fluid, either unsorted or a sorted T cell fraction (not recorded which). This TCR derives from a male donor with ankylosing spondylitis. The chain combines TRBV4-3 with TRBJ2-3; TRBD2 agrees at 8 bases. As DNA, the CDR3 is TGCGCCAGCAGCCAAGAGCCTAGCGGGAGCACAGATACGCAGTATTTT. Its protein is CASSQEPSGSTDTQYF.